This T cell receptor (beta chain) originates from a study of T cell repertoires in cytomegalovirus infection. Background on the study: An indication of both CMV infection and matching HLA type came from public TCR beta signatures. Study observations and caveats: Adding up the frequency of public TCR beta families identified people who carried CMV plus the relevant HLA. Dominating the ex vivo response were HLA-C-restricted CMV-specific TCR beta clonotypes.

Each CDR3 protein gets one entry after TCRdb re-called the reads with MiXCR. The sample lists 380,000 or so distinct CDR3 sequences, roughly a third occurring once. Regarding this clonotype: The antigen is not known.

Trimming shortened V by 0 bases and J by 7 bases, and 18 bases separated the two germline ends. The CDR3 is 16 residues long. The germline V gene has CDR1 LNHDA and CDR2 SQIVND (reference sequence). The chain is built from TRBV19 and TRBJ1-1; D remains unclear. The clonotype comes from a human donor in good health (CMV status not recorded). Some clones in this sample may be carry-over from other donors' samples. The starting material was cultured PBMCs, obtained from culture after CMV antigen stimulation. For the CDR3, the DNA is TGTGCCAGTAGTATAGATCCCTACACCCAAACTCGTGAAGCTTTCTTT. Protein sequence: CASSIDPYTQTREAFF.